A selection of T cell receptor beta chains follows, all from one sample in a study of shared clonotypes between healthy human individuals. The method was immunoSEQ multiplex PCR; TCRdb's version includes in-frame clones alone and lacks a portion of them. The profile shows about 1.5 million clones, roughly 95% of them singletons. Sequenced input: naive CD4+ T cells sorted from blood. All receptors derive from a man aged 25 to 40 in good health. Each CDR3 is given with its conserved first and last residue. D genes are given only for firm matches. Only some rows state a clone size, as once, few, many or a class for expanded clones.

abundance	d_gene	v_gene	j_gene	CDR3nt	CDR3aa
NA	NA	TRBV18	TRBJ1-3	TGTGCCAGCTCACCACCTTACATAAACACCATATATTTT	CASSPPYINTIYF
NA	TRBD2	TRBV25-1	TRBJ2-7	TGTGCCAGCAGTGCCCCTAGCGGGAGGGTCTCCTACGAGCAGTACTTC	CASSAPSGRVSYEQYF
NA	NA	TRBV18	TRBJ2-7	TGTGCCAGCTCACCAACGGGGGGACATATTGCCTACGAGCAGTACTTC	CASSPTGGHIAYEQYF
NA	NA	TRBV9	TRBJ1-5	TGTGCCAGCAGCGTAGGAGGGACTTATCAGCCCCAGCATTTT	CASSVGGTYQPQHF
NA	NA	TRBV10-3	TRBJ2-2	TGTGCCATAAACGGAGACGCGAACACCGGGGAGCTGTTTTTT	CAINGDANTGELFF
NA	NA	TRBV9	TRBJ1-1	TGTGCCAGCAGCGTAGACGTGAGAATGAACACTGAAGCTTTCTTT	CASSVDVRMNTEAFF
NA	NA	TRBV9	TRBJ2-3	TGTGCCAGCAGCGTAGCCTCCCGGGGGACCGGCACAGATACGCAGTATTTT	CASSVASRGTGTDTQYF
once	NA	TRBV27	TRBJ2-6	TGTGCCAGCAGTCAATTAGGTAGGGAGGGGGCCAACGTCCTGACTTTC	CASSQLGREGANVLTF
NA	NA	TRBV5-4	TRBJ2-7	TGTGCCAGCAGCTTGACAATCTCCTCTCTTGAGCAGTACTTC	CASSLTISSLEQYF
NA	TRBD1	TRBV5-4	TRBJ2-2	TGTGCCAGCAGCGGGGGACAGACAGCCACCGGGGAGCTGTTTTTT	CASSGGQTATGELFF
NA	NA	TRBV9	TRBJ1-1	TGTGCCAGCAGCGTAGTCAGTACCATGAGAAACACTGAAGCTTTCTTT	CASSVVSTMRNTEAFF
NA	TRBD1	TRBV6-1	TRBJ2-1	TGTGCCAGCATCACAGGGGTCCCCTCCTACAATGAGCAGTTCTTC	CASITGVPSYNEQFF
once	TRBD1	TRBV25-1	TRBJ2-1	TGTGCCAGCAGTGAAGTCCGGGGACAGCGGAGCTCCTACAATGAGCAGTTCTTC	CASSEVRGQRSSYNEQFF
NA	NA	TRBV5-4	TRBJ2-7	TGTGCCAGCGGAACATTGAGGACCTACGAGCAGTACTTC	CASGTLRTYEQYF
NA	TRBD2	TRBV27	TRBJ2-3	TGTGCCAGCAGTCCCCTGACTAGCGGGAGAGGTACAGATACGCAGTATTTT	CASSPLTSGRGTDTQYF
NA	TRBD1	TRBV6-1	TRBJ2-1	TGTGCCAGCAGACGACAGGGGGCGGATGAGCAGTTCTTC	CASRRQGADEQFF
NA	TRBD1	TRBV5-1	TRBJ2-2	TGCGCCAGCAGTATAACAGGGGACACCGGGGAGCTGTTTTTT	CASSITGDTGELFF
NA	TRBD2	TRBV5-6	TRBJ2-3	TGTGCCAGCAGTCCTCTAGCGGGGAGCACAGATACGCAGTATTTT	CASSPLAGSTDTQYF
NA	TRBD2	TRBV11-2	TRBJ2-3	TGTGCCAGCAGAGGTCCAGCGGGGATCACAGATACGCAGTATTTT	CASRGPAGITDTQYF
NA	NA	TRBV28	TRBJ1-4	TGTGCCAGCAGTACGATTGGGGGACAACTGTTTTTT	CASSTIGGQLFF
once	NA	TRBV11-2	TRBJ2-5	TGTGCCAGCGCGATTGCTCCGGGACGACTCCGGGGGGAGACCCAGTACTTC	CASAIAPGRLRGETQYF
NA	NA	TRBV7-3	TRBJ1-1	TGTGCCAGCAGCTCCTCCGGGGGAAGAGCTGAAGCTTTCTTT	CASSSSGGRAEAFF
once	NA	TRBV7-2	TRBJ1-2	TGTGCCAGCAGCTTAGCGCTATACAGGAATCCTACGAACTATGGCTACACCTTC	CASSLALYRNPTNYGYTF
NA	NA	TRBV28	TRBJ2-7	TGTGCCAGCAGACCCGGGGGGCCAGATATGGGCTACGAGCAGTACTTC	CASRPGGPDMGYEQYF
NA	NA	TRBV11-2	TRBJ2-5	TGTGCCAGCAGCTTAGAGATGGGCCTCCAAGAGACCCAGTACTTC	CASSLEMGLQETQYF
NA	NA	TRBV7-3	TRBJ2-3	TGTGCCAGCAGCCCCGGGACCCTATTCACAGATACGCAGTATTTT	CASSPGTLFTDTQYF
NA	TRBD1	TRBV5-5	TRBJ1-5	TGTGCCAGCAGTCGGACAGGGGATAGCAATCAGCCCCAGCATTTT	CASSRTGDSNQPQHF
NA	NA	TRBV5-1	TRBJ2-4	TGCGCCAGCAGCTTGTCGCAGGGGAGCATTCAGTACTTC	CASSLSQGSIQYF
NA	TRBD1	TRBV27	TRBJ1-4	TGTGCCAGCAGTTTGGGACAGGGGGATGAAAAACTGTTTTTT	CASSLGQGDEKLFF
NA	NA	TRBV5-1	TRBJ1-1	TGCGCCAGCAGCGAAGGCTCAGGGGTAAACACTGAAGCTTTCTTT	CASSEGSGVNTEAFF
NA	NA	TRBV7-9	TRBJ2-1	TGTGCCAGCGGCCTGGGGCAGAGCTCCTACAATGAGCAGTTCTTC	CASGLGQSSYNEQFF
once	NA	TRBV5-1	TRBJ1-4	TGCGCCAGCAGCCCGGACGGAGATAATGAAAAACTGTTTTTT	CASSPDGDNEKLFF
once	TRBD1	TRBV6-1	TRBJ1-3	TGTGCCAGCAGTGGCGGGACAGCCAGCTCTGGAAACACCATATATTTT	CASSGGTASSGNTIYF
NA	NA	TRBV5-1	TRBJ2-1	TGCGCCAGCAGCCTATCGGACCCTAAACACAATGAGCAGTTCTTC	CASSLSDPKHNEQFF
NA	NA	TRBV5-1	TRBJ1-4	TGCGCCAGCAGCTTACACTCAGGGCGGCCTAATGAAAAACTGTTTTTT	CASSLHSGRPNEKLFF
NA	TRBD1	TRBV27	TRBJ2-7	TGTGCCAGCAGTAAACAGGGGGCATCCTACGAGCAGTACTTC	CASSKQGASYEQYF
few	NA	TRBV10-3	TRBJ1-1	TGTGCCATCATCGGGACACCGAACACTGAAGCTTTCTTT	CAIIGTPNTEAFF
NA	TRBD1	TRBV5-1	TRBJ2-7	TGCGCCAGCAGCATACAGGGGGCAGGCGAGCAGTACTTC	CASSIQGAGEQYF
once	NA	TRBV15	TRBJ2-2	TGTGCCACCCGTATGGCCGGGGAGCTGTTTTTT	CATRMAGELFF
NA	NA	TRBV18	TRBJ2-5	TGTGCCAGCTCACCGGTATTTAGCGGCCAAGAGACCCAGTACTTC	CASSPVFSGQETQYF
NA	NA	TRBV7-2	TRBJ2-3	TGTGCCAGCAGCTTACGACTAGACCTGGTAGATACGCAGTATTTT	CASSLRLDLVDTQYF
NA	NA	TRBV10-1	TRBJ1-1	TGCGCCAGCAGTAAAGGGGTCTGGACTGAAGCTTTCTTT	CASSKGVWTEAFF
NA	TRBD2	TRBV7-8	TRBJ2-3	TGTGCCAGCAGGGTCCTAGCGGGAGGGCGCCGACTGTTTTCAGATACGCAGTATTTT	CASRVLAGGRRLFSDTQYF
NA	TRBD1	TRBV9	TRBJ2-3	TGTGCCAGCAGCGTTATTTCAGGGGGCACCACAGATACGCAGTATTTT	CASSVISGGTTDTQYF
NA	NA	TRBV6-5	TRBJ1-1	TGTGCCAGCAGGGTGGGGAGCACTGAAGCTTTCTTT	CASRVGSTEAFF
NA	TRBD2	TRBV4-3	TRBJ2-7	TGCGCCAGCAGCCCGGGGGGGGAGCAGTACTTC	CASSPGGEQYF
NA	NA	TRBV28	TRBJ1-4	TGTGCCAGCAGCCCCAATGAAAAACTGTTTTTT	CASSPNEKLFF
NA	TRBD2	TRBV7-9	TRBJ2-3	TGTGCCAGCAGCTTAGGTACTGCTAGCGGGAAGAGCACAGATACGCAGTATTTT	CASSLGTASGKSTDTQYF
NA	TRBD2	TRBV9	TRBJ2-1	TGTGCCAGCAGCTCCGGACTAGATGTTTACAATGAGCAGTTCTTC	CASSSGLDVYNEQFF
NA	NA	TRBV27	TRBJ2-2	TGTGCCAGCAGAACGGGGAACACCGGGGAGCTGTTTTTT	CASRTGNTGELFF
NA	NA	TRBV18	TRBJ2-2	TGTGCCAGCTCACCGCGGAGGGGGGACACCGGGGAGCTGTTTTTT	CASSPRRGDTGELFF
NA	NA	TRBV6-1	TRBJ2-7	TGTGCCAGCTCTTCAACAACAGGCTACGAGCAGTACTTC	CASSSTTGYEQYF
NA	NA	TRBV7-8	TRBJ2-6	TGTGCCAGCAGCTTAAACAGGGGAGGTGGGGCCAACGTCCTGACTTTC	CASSLNRGGGANVLTF
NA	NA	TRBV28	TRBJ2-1	TGTGCCAGCAGGTCTTCTGGGGCCTGGCGGAATGAGCAGTTCTTC	CASRSSGAWRNEQFF
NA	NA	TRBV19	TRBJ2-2	TGTGCCAGTAGAGGGTTAACAGAGATCACCGGGGAGCTGTTTTTT	CASRGLTEITGELFF
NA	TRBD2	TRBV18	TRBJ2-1	TGTGCCAGCTCACCGCGGGGGACTAGCGCCGCGGTGGGCTACAATGAGCAGTTCTTC	CASSPRGTSAAVGYNEQFF
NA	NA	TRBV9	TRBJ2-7	TGTGCCAGCAGCGTTGGGCTCTCCTACGAGCAGTACTTC	CASSVGLSYEQYF